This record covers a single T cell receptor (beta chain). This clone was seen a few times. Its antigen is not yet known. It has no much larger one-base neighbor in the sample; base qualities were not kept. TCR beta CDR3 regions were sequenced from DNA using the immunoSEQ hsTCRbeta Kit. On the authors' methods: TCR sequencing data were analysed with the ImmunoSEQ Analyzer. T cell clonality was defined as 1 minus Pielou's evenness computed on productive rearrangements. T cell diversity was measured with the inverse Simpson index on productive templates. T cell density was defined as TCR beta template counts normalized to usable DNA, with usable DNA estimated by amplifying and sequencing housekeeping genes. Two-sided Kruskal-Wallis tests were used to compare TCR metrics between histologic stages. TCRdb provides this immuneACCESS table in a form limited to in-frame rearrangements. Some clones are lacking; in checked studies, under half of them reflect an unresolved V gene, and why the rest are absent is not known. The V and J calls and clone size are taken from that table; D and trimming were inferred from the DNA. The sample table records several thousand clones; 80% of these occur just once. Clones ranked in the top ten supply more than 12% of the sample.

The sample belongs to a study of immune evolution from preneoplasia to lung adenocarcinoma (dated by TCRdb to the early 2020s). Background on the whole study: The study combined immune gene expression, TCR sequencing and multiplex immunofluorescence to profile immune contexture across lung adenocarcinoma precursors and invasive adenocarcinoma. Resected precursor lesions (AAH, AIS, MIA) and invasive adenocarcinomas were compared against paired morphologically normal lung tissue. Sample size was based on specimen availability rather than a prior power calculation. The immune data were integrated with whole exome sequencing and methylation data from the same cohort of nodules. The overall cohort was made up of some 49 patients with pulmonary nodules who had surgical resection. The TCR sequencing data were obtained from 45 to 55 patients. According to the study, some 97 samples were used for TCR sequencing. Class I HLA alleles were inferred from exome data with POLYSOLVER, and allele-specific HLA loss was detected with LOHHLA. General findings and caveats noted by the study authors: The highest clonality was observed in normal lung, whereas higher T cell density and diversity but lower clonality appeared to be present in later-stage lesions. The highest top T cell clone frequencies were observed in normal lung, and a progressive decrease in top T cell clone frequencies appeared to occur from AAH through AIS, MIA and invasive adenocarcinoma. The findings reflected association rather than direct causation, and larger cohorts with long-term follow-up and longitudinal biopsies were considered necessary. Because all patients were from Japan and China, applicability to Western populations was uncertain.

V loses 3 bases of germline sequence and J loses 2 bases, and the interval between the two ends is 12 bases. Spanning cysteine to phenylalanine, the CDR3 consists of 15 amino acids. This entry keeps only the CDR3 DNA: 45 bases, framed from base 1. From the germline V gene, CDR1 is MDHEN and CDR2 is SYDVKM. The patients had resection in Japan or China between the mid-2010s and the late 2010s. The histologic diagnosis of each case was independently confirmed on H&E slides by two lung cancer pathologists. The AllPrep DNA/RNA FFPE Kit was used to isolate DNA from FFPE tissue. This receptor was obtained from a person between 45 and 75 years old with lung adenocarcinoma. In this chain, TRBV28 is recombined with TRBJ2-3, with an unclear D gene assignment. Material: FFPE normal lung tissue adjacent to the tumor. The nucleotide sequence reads TGTGCCAGCAGTTTGCCTTCCCAACACACAGATACGCAGTATTTT. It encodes CASSLPSQHTDTQYF.